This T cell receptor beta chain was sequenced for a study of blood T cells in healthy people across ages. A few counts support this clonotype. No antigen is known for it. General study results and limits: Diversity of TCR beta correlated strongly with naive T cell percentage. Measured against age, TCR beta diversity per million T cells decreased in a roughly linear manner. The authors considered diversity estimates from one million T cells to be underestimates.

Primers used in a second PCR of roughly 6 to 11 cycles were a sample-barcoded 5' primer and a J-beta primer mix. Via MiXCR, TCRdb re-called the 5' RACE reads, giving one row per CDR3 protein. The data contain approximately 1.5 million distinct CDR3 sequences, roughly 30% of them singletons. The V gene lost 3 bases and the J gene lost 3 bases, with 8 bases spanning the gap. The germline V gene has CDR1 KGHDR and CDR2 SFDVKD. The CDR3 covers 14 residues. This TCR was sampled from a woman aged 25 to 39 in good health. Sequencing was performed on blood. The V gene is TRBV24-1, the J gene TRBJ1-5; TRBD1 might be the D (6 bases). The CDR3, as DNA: TGTGCCACCAGTGATCGGGGGCCCAATCAGCCCCAGCATTTT. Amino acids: CATSDRGPNQPQHF.